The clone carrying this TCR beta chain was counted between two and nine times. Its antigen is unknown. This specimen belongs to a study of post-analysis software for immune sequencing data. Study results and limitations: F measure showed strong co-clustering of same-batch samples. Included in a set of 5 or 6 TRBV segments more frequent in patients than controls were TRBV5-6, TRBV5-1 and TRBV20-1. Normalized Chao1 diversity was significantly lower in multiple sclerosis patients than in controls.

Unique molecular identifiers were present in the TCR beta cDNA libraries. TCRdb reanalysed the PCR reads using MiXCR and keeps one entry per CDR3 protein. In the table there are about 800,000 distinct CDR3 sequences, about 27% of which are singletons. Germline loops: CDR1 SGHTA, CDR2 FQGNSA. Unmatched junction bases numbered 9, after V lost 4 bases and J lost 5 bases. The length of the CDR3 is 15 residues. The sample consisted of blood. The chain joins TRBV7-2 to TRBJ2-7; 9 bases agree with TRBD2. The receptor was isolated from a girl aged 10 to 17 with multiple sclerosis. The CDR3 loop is CASSYPGTSSHEQYF. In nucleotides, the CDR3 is TGTGCCAGCAGCTATCCGGGGACTAGCAGCCACGAGCAGTACTTC.